This T cell receptor (beta chain) was identified during a study of cytomegalovirus exposure and HLA in healthy donors. Study summary: Unique TCR beta sequences numbering 117 million came from about 179 million T cells in an earlier analysis. The study's findings and limits: Three CMV-associated chains proved CMV antigen-specific in vitro.

Both 60 Vbeta primers and 13 Jbeta primers went into the PCR. Clones were sequenced by immunoSEQ multiplex PCR, and TCRdb holds only the in-frame ones, with some missing. The table records 100,000 to 150,000 clones, about four fifths of them present only once. As to this clone: Antigen specificity is unknown.

The TCR comes from a man aged 30 to 39 in good health and CMV-seronegative. Material for sequencing was PBMCs.

As DNA, the CDR3 is TGTGCCAGCAGTTTGCGGTCAGGGAAGGGCTATGGCTACACCTTC. Its protein is CASSLRSGKGYGYTF. This chain joins TRBV28 and TRBJ1-2, with D possibly being TRBD1 (5 bases). This CDR3 has 15 amino acids. V dropped 3 bases and J dropped 4 bases, with 15 bases sitting between them. The germline CDR1 and CDR2 sequences are MDHEN and SYDVKM.